Given below is one TCR beta chain in context. Its antigen remains unidentified. The entry originates in a study of T cell responses to AZD1222 COVID-19 vaccine. Study-wide results and caveats: Dominant CD4 TCR responses targeted spike regions 160-218 and 743-854. Baseline serology detected seropositivity in only a handful of AZD1222 recipients. Close to half of all spike-specific TCRs reportedly target regions of the variants that are unmutated.

Measured with immunoSEQ multiplex PCR; TCRdb has only the in-frame clones, and not every one. Seen here are roughly 40,000 clones, about 90% observed once, and the top ten hold 30% to 45%. The CDR3 is 16 residues long. In germline, CDR1 is KGHSH, CDR2 LQKENI. V shed 3 bases and J shed 0 bases, with 14 bases lying between them. This clonotype was obtained from an adult who received the AZD1222 COVID-19 vaccine. The genes are TRBV18 and TRBJ1-1, with a possible D match to TRBD1 (5 bases). The material sequenced was peripheral blood, taken 28 days after the second AZD1222 dose. CDR3 sequence (DNA): TGTGCCAGCTCACCCCTCCACGGAGGGGTGAACACTGAAGCTTTCTTT. It is translated as CASSPLHGGVNTEAFF.